The following is a T cell receptor (beta chain) sequence with its context. As yet, its antigen is unknown. The second PCR ran 7 to 11 cycles with a sample-barcoded 5' primer and J-beta primers. Template switching added a 12-random-nucleotide identifier to every cDNA molecule. A single record per CDR3 protein comes from TCRdb applying MiXCR to the 5' RACE reads. The sample contains about 1.8 million distinct CDR3 sequences, 40% to 55% of which appear only once. These data are taken from a study of blood T cells in healthy people across ages. Broader study findings: Donors of long life had a larger count of naive CD4+ cells and greater diversity than aged donors.

Total RNA, at least 5.5 micrograms per sample, came from PBMCs. The ends were cut back, 1 base at V and 6 bases at J, with 19 bases in the middle. This CDR3 is built from 17 residues. The germline V gene has CDR1 SEHNR and CDR2 FQNEAQ (reference sequence). The source is a woman aged 40 to 49 in good health. This chain joins TRBV7-9 and TRBJ2-1; a possible D gene is TRBD2 (7 bases). The sequencing sample was made of blood. CDR3 DNA sequence: TGTGCCAGCAGCTTAGTGTTACGGGGGGCAAGGTCCAATGAGCAGTTCTTC. This encodes CASSLVLRGARSNEQFF.